A single sample gave rise to the 16 T cell receptor beta chains below, sequenced in a study of T-cell reconstitution after alpha-beta-depleted transplantation in children. Unique molecular identifiers were incorporated during preparation of the TCRbeta library. TCRdb re-called the PCR reads through MiXCR, storing one row per CDR3 protein. The profile covers hundreds of thousands of distinct CDR3 sequences, with approximately 12% appearing a single time and around 4.1% taken by the ten largest. The sample consisted of PBMCs, taken from the stem cell graft. These TCRs come from a human donor who donated a stem cell graft to a child with Fanconi anemia.

The V gene is TRBV6-5, the J gene TRBJ2-7; D is perhaps TRBD2 (6 bases). CDR1 MNHEY and CDR2 SVGAGI come from the germline V gene. The CDR3 extends over 16 amino acids. V was trimmed by 2 bases and J by 5 bases, leaving 19 bases between them. The DNA for the CDR3 is TGTGCCAGCAGTTACCAAGGGCAGGGAGGTATAGACGAGCAGTACTTC. Protein: CASSYQGQGGIDEQYF.

J is TRBJ1-1 and V is TRBV7-9; maybe TRBD1 (5 bases). Germline V lookup: CDR1 SEHNR, CDR2 FQNEAQ (reference sequence). The V gene lost 6 bases and the J gene lost 0 bases, with 17 bases spanning the gap. CDR3 length: 16 amino acids. DNA for the CDR3: TGTGCCAGCAGGGGCCGCGACAGTGGGGTGAACACTGAAGCTTTCTTT. Its translation: CASRGRDSGVNTEAFF.

The genes are TRBV3-1 and TRBJ1-1, with 7 nucleotides matching TRBD1. The trim removed 1 base at V and 5 bases at J, leaving 1 base unmatched. The length of the CDR3 is 13 residues. The germline CDR1 and CDR2 sequences are LGHDT and YNNKEL (reference sequence). The CDR3 is CASSQARGTEAFF. The CDR3 coding sequence is TGTGCCAGCAGCCAAGCCAGGGGGACTGAAGCTTTCTTT.

This clonotype turned up a few times. The chain recombines TRBV20-1 with TRBJ1-1, with 8 bases aligning to TRBD1. Germline V gives CDR1 DFQATT, CDR2 SNEGSKA (reference sequence). CDR3 length: 15 residues. The CDR3 region is CGQGTPSSMNTEAFF. The CDR3, as DNA: TGCGGACAGGGAACCCCCTCCTCCATGAACACTGAAGCTTTCTTT.

In the case of this clonotype: A much more abundant neighbour one base away suggests this may be a read error. V is TRBV4-1 and J is TRBJ2-1; 7 bases are shared with TRBD1. The CDR3 loop spans 13 amino acids. Germline lookup yields CDR1 MGHRA and CDR2 YSYEKL. The CDR3 here is CASSRDSYNEQSF. The CDR3 DNA reads as TGCGCCAGCAGTCGGGACAGTTACAATGAGCAGTCCTTC.

This clonotype came up a few times. The gene calls are TRBV7-9 and TRBJ1-1, with D tentatively TRBD1 (5 bases). Trimming cost V 5 bases and J 4 bases, with 11 bases left between them. The germline CDR1 and CDR2 sequences are SEHNR and FQNEAQ (reference sequence). This CDR3 contains 13 residues. CDR3 residues: CASSTDGGTEAFF. DNA for the CDR3: TGTGCCAGCAGCACAGACGGGGGCACTGAAGCTTTCTTT.

In its sample, this clonotype was seen many times. This rearrangement joins TRBV6-1 to TRBJ2-3; TRBD2 aligns across 7 bases. The CDR3 contains 15 residues. Germline V lookup: CDR1 MNHNS, CDR2 SASEGT. The V and J ends lost 6 bases and 2 bases, in that order; junction bases with no gene match: 8. The CDR3 DNA reads as TGTGCCAGCAGGGTCTCCGGGGGGACCACAGATACGCAGTATTTT. Protein product: CASRVSGGTTDTQYF.

V is TRBV6-1 and J is TRBJ2-7; 8 bases are shared with TRBD2. CDR3 length equals 15 residues. Germline CDR1 reads MNHNS; CDR2 reads SASEGT. J lost 5 bases, V lost 0 bases, and 6 bases had no gene match. The CDR3 sequence: CASSEAGGARNEQYV. The CDR3 DNA reads as TGTGCCAGCAGTGAAGCCGGGGGGGCGAGAAACGAGCAGTACGTC.

This clonotype was seen more than once but under ten times. The V gene is TRBV5-6, the J gene TRBJ1-6; D is perhaps TRBD1 (6 bases). Germline V gives CDR1 SGHDT, CDR2 YYEEEE. The V and J ends lost 0 bases and 4 bases respectively, with 8 bases between them. The CDR3 contains 15 residues. The CDR3 DNA follows: TGTGCCAGCAGCTTGGGGACAGCTTATAATTCACCCCTCCACTTT. As protein: CASSLGTAYNSPLHF.

This clonotype was seen a few times. V gene TRBV5-1 combines with J gene TRBJ1-4, with D perhaps TRBD1 (6 bases). Per the germline V gene, CDR1 is SGHRS and CDR2 is YFSETQ. Trimming pared 3 bases from V and 5 bases from J, leaving 17 bases between. The CDR3 runs 16 residues. This CDR3 reads CASSSGQPTGNEKLFF. For the CDR3, the DNA is TGCGCCAGCAGCTCGGGACAACCAACTGGCAATGAAAAACTGTTTTTT.

The chain employs TRBV6-2 or TRBV6-3 and TRBJ1-5; D gene unclear. Germline loops: CDR1 MNHEY, CDR2 SVGEGT. Between the trimmed V and J ends, which lost 0 bases and 7 bases, there was a span of 7 bases. The CDR3 spans 13 residues. CDR3 coding DNA: TGTGCCAGCAGTTACTCGAATCTACAGCCCCAGCATTTT. Amino acid sequence: CASSYSNLQPQHF.

This clonotype was detected a few times. V usage is TRBV9 and J usage is TRBJ1-1; 8 bases agree with TRBD1. Germline values: CDR1 SGDLS, CDR2 YYNGEE. The CDR3 sequence is 13 residues long. V dropped 8 bases and J dropped 5; count of bases not matched to a gene: 8. CDR3: CASLSGGFTEAFF. For the CDR3, the DNA is TGTGCCAGTCTCTCAGGGGGCTTTACTGAAGCTTTCTTT. Looking up the rest from reference TRBV9 and TRBJ1-1 gives the full variable domain: DSGVTQTPKHLITATGQRVTLRCSPRSGDLSVYWYQQSLDQGLQFLIQYYNGEERAKGNILERFSAQQFPDLHSELNLSSLELGDSALYFCASLSGGFTEAFFGQGTRLTVV.

This chain links TRBV7-8 with TRBJ2-6, with 8 bases aligning to TRBD1. Germline trimming cut 6 bases from V and 4 bases from J; bases unmatched to any gene: 8. The CDR3 runs to 16 residues. Germline assignment: CDR1 SGHVS and CDR2 FQNEAQ. The CDR3 nucleotides are TGTGCCAGCAGGATCGACAGGGGTGCAGGGGCCAACGTCCTGACTTTC. Its protein product is CASRIDRGAGANVLTF.

This clonotype was found a few times. This chain links TRBV11-2 with TRBJ2-5, with TRBD2 identical over 7 bases. The trim removed 4 bases at V and 0 bases at J, leaving 11 bases unmatched. The CDR3 has 17 residues. Per the germline V gene, CDR1 is SGHAT and CDR2 is FQNNGV. CDR3 coding DNA: TGTGCCAGCAGCTCCACCAGGGCTAGCGGATACCAAGAGACCCAGTACTTC. This codes for CASSSTRASGYQETQYF.

This clonotype showed up just a few times. V usage is TRBV12-3 or TRBV12-4 and J usage is TRBJ2-2, with 8 bases lining up with TRBD2. The CDR3 consists of 15 residues. V gave up 6 bases and J gave up 8 bases; unmatched junction bases: 11. The DNA for the CDR3 is TGTGCCAGCAGCCCCGGGACTAGGAGGCCTGGGGAGCTGTTTTTT. This codes for CASSPGTRRPGELFF.

Ten or more counts support this clonotype. This chain uses TRBV20-1 with TRBJ2-2; unclear D gene. With 3 bases removed from V and 2 bases from J, the gap between germline ends came to 7 bases. The CDR3 is made up of 13 amino acids. CDR1 is DFQATT and CDR2 is SNEGSKA in the germline V gene (reference sequence). Here the CDR3 reads CSARGFNTGELFF. CDR3 DNA: TGCAGTGCTAGGGGTTTTAACACCGGGGAGCTGTTTTTT.